The source of this TCR beta chain is a study of blood T cells in healthy people across ages. The V gene's germline CDR1 is LGHDT and CDR2 YNNKEL (reference sequence). The CDR3 has 15 amino acids. After removal of 4 bases from V and 3 bases from J, the junction contained 6 bases not matched to a gene. General study results and limits: Because donor CMV status was unknown, expanded clonotype changes were possibly confounded.

With a J-beta primer mix and a sample-barcoded 5' primer, a second PCR ran about 6 to 11 cycles. Using its own MiXCR run on the 5' RACE reads, TCRdb lists one record per CDR3 protein. This table holds just under 750,000 distinct CDR3 sequences, about a fifth found once. As to this clonotype: No antigen is known for it.

Sequenced: blood. The TCR comes from a man aged 70 or older in good health. The chain combines TRBV3-1 with TRBJ2-4; 7 positions match TRBD1. The CDR3 protein is CASSPAGTVKNIQYF. Written as DNA, the CDR3 is TGTGCCAGCAGCCCTGCCGGGACAGTCAAAAACATTCAGTACTTC.